This TCR beta chain was captured in a study of HIV-infected children after antiretroviral therapy interruption. Study overall: Four children interrupted treatment; four stayed on continuous treatment. Children's median ages were roughly 10 years and 8 years by group. EBV and CMV exposure was recorded in most children. Samples from the continuous-treatment group were taken at weeks 0, 48 and 150.

RNA-based 3' RACE libraries used unique molecular identifiers. TCRdb reprocessed the 3' RACE reads via MiXCR and lists one record per CDR3 protein. The sample holds approximately 95,000 distinct CDR3 sequences, 5.5% to 8.5% seen once. The treatment denotes: PENTA 11 planned treatment interruption arm or continuous ART arm. The V end lost 5 bases, the J end lost 1 base, and 5 bases lay between the germline ends. This CDR3 comprises 12 residues. This clonotype was observed many times. The source material was CD45RA+ CD4+ T cells from PBMCs, pooled from several time points, sampled from a donor given antiretroviral therapy, either interrupted or continuous. The subset here: naive CD4+ CD45RA+ CD45RO- T cells. This clonotype originated in a pool of human donors with HIV. The chain carries TRBV12-3 or TRBV12-4 and TRBJ2-5; D is unresolved. The CDR3 region has the DNA TGTGCCAGCAGTCCCCGCCAAGAGACCCAGTACTTC. Its protein is CASSPRQETQYF.